A selection of T cell receptor beta chains follows, all from one sample in a study of metastatic and nonmetastatic thyroid tumors. TCRdb re-processed the PCR reads through MiXCR. Here the sample spans 23,000 or so clones, around 20% being singletons. The material sequenced was blood. The source is a male donor with papillary thyroid cancer or a benign thyroid nodule (not recorded which). Some clones in this sample may be carry-over from other donors' samples. Each CDR3 is given with its conserved first and last residue. A D gene is named only where the DNA matches it firmly. Clone size is stated in some rows and not others, as once, few, many or a class when expanded.

D gene,J gene,V gene,clone size,CDR3 DNA,CDR3 protein
TRBD1,TRBJ1-1,TRBV6-5,few,TGCGCCAGCAGTTACCTGCGAGCAGGGGGCGCTTCGGTTGAAGCTTTCTTT,CASSYLRAGGASVEAFF
-,TRBJ2-7,TRBV5-8,many,TGTGCCAGCAGCTTGATGTTATACGAGCAGTACTTC,CASSLMLYEQYF
-,TRBJ2-7,TRBV11-2,-,TGTGCCAGCAGCTTAGATCGTGTGGAGGTTTTGATGAGGAATTTGCACGAGCAGTACTTC,CASSLDRVEVLMRNLHEQYF
-,TRBJ2-3,TRBV4-2,few,TGTGCCAGCAGTAACTTCGGGGGCCCAACAACAGATACGCAGTATTTT,CASSNFGGPTTDTQYF
-,TRBJ1-5,TRBV2,-,TGTGCCAGCAGTGAATCACAGTCAGTTCAGCCCCAGCATTTT,CASSESQSVQPQHF
-,TRBJ1-2,TRBV28,few,TGTGCCAGCAGACCCAGTCCACGCAACTATGGCTACACCTTC,CASRPSPRNYGYTF
TRBD1,TRBJ1-1,TRBV30,once,TGTGCCTGCCGTAGAGGGGGCCCGACTGGGACTGAAGCTTTCTTT,CACRRGGPTGTEAFF
-,TRBJ1-5,TRBV4-1,many,TGCGCCAGCAGCCAAGGGGGGGCGGATTTCAATCAGCCCCAGCATTTT,CASSQGGADFNQPQHF
-,TRBJ2-5,TRBV5-5,many,TGTGCCAGCAGCCTCCCGACAGTTCAAGAGACCCAGTACTTC,CASSLPTVQETQYF
TRBD2,TRBJ2-1,TRBV12-5,medium-sized,TGTGCTAGTGGTTCGGGCTTAGCGGGGGGATGGGATGAGCAGTTCTTC,CASGSGLAGGWDEQFF
TRBD1,TRBJ1-5,TRBV6-1,many,TGTGCCAGCAGTCCCGGGACAGGGGGTACAAGCAATCAGCCCCAGCATTTT,CASSPGTGGTSNQPQHF
-,TRBJ2-7,TRBV10-3,medium-sized,TGTGCCACCATGGGGGGGCAGAGCTCCTACGAGCAGTACTTC,CATMGGQSSYEQYF
TRBD1,TRBJ1-6,TRBV27,medium-sized,TGTGCCAGCAGTCTACAGACAGGGGGGTCACCCCTCCACTTT,CASSLQTGGSPLHF